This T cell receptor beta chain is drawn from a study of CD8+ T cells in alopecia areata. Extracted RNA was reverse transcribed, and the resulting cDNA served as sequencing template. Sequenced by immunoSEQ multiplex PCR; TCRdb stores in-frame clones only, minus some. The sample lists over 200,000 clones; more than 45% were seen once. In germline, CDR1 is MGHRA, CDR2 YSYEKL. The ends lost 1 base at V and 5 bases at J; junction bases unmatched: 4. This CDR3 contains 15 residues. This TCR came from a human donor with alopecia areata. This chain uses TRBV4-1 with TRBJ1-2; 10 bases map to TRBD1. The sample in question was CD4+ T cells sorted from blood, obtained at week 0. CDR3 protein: CASSQGQGAAYGYTF. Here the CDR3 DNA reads TGCGCCAGCAGCCAAGGACAGGGGGCGGCTTATGGCTACACCTTC.